The next 8 T cell receptor beta chains were all read from a single sample in a study of blood T cell repertoires in COVID-19. TCRdb's table, derived via immunoSEQ multiplex PCR, lists solely in-frame clones and lacks some. The sample records 350,000 or so clones, about 88% being singletons. The specimen sequenced was PBMCs or T cells enriched from blood (not recorded which). Source of these receptors: a woman aged 25 to 39 who had been exposed to COVID-19.

The chain combines TRBV19 with TRBJ1-5; weak D call: TRBD1 (6 bases). The CDR3 loop spans 14 amino acids. Deletions cut 7 bases from V and 1 base from J, with 11 bases between. The germline V gene has CDR1 LNHDA and CDR2 SQIVND (reference sequence). The CDR3 nucleotides are TGTGCCAGTAACCAGGGGCGGAGCAATCAGCCCCAGCATTTT. It is translated as CASNQGRSNQPQHF.

This chain connects TRBV28 to TRBJ1-2; maybe TRBD1 (5 bases). This CDR3 contains 18 residues. V was pared by 4 bases and J by 1 base, with 22 bases between. Looked up from germline, CDR1 is MDHEN and CDR2 is SYDVKM. In nucleotides, the CDR3 is TGTGCCAGCAGTTCTTCACCGGGGGGTTCTTCAATTAACTATGGCTACACCTTC. Its protein is CASSSSPGGSSINYGYTF.

This sequence joins TRBV5-1 and TRBJ2-2, with TRBD2 as a possible D gene (5 bases). This CDR3 comprises 15 residues. Germline-derived CDR1 and CDR2 are SGHRS and YFSETQ. Between the trimmed V and J ends, which lost 3 bases and 5 bases, there was a span of 14 bases. For the CDR3, the DNA is TGCGCCAGCAGCTGGACTGGGGTGGGGACCGGGGAGCTGTTTTTT. Amino acids: CASSWTGVGTGELFF.

The chain carries TRBV7-8 and TRBJ1-2; D is undetermined. V lost 3 bases and J lost 0, with 11 bases in between. The CDR3 spans 15 residues. Per germline, CDR1 SGHVS and CDR2 FQNEAQ. CDR3 DNA sequence: TGTGCCAGCAGCTTTGCCCAGGCCTCTAACTATGGCTACACCTTC. This encodes CASSFAQASNYGYTF.

This clone was observed once. V is TRBV19 and J is TRBJ2-3, with 12 nucleotides matching TRBD2. Trimming at V came to 4 bases and at J to 0 bases, leaving 2 bases not matched to a gene. Germline CDR1 reads LNHDA; CDR2 reads SQIVND (reference sequence). The CDR3 covers 16 residues. As DNA, the CDR3 is TGTGCCAGTAGTAGAGGGACTAGCGGGAGCACAGATACGCAGTATTTT. Translation gives CASSRGTSGSTDTQYF.

V gene TRBV6-2 or TRBV6-3 combines with J gene TRBJ2-7; D not certain. Trimming took off 2 bases at V and 2 bases at J, with 7 bases between the two ends. Germline V gene data show CDR1 as MNHEY and CDR2 as SVGEGT. This CDR3 is built from 13 residues. In DNA, the CDR3 is TGTGCCAGCAGTTACCGGTCCCCCTACGAGCAGTACTTC. As protein: CASSYRSPYEQYF.

The rearrangement joins TRBV12-5 to TRBJ1-1; D is perhaps TRBD1 (6 bases). Per germline, CDR1 LGHNT and CDR2 FRNRAP. The CDR3 totals 15 residues. V lost 2 bases and J lost 5, with 15 bases in between. CDR3 DNA: TGTGCTAGTGGTTTGACTACAGGGTTAGGGACTGAAGCTTTCTTT. This encodes CASGLTTGLGTEAFF.

This chain uses TRBV5-5 with TRBJ2-1; D perhaps matches TRBD2 (6 bases). Germline V gives CDR1 SGHKS, CDR2 YYEKEE (reference sequence). The CDR3 loop spans 16 amino acids. Trimming cost V 5 bases and J 0 bases, with 15 bases left between them. The DNA of the CDR3 is TGTGCCAGCAGACTGGGACTCCCGAGCTCCTACAATGAGCAGTTCTTC. It encodes CASRLGLPSSYNEQFF.